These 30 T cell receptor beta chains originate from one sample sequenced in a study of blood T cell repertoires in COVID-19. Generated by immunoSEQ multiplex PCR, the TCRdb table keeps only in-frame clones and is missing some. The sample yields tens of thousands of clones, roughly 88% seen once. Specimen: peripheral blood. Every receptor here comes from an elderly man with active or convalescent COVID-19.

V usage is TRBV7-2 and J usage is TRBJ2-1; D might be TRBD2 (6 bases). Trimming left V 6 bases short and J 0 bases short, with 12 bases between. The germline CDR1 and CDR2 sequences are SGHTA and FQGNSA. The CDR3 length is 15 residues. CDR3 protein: CASRLTSNSYNEQFF. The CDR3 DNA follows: TGTGCCAGCAGGTTAACTAGCAACTCCTACAATGAGCAGTTCTTC. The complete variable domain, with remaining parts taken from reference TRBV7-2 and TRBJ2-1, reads GAGVSQSPSNKVTEKGKDVELRCDPISGHTALYWYRQSLGQGLEFLIYFQGNSAPDKSGLPSDRFSAERTGGSVSTLTIQRTQQEDSAVYLCASRLTSNSYNEQFFGPGTRLTVL.

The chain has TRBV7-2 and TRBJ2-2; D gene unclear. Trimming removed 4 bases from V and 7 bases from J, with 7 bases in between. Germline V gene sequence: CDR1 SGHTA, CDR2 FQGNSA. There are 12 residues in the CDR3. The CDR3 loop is CASSSSYGELFF. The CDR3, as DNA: TGTGCCAGCAGCTCGAGTTACGGGGAGCTGTTTTTT.

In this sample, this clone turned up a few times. As DNA, the CDR3 is TGTGCCAGCTCACCACCGGGAGCTAACACTGAAGCTTTCTTT. It is translated as CASSPPGANTEAFF. The genes are TRBV18 and TRBJ1-1; D gene uncertain. The CDR3 has 14 amino acids. Germline V lookup: CDR1 KGHSH, CDR2 LQKENI. Between the trimmed V and J ends, which lost 0 bases and 2 bases, there was a span of 7 bases.

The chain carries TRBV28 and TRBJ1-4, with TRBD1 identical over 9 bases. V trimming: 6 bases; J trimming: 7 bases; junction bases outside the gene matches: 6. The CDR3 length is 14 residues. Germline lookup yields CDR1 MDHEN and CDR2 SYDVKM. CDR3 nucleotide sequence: TGTGCCAGCAGCCCCGGGACAGGGTTTGAAAAACTGTTTTTT. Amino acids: CASSPGTGFEKLFF.

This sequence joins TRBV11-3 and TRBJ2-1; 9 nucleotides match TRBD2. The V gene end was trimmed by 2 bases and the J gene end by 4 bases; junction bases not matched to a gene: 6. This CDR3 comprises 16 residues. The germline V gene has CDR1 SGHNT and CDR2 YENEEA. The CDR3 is CASSLRGRASYNEQFF. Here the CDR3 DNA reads TGTGCCAGCAGCTTACGCGGGAGGGCTTCTTACAATGAGCAGTTCTTC.

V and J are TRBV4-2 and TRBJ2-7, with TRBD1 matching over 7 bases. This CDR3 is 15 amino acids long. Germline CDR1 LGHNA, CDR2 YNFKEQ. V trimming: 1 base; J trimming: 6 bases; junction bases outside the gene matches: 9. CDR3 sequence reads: CASSQVPTGYREQYF. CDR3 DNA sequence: TGTGCCAGCAGCCAAGTGCCGACAGGGTATCGCGAGCAGTACTTC.

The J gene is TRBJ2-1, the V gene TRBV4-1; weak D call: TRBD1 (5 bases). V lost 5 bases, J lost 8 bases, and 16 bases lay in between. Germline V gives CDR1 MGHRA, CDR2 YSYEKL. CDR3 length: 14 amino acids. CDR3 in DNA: TGCGCCAGCAGCGACACCCCCCAGGGTCATGAGCAGTTCTTC. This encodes CASSDTPQGHEQFF.

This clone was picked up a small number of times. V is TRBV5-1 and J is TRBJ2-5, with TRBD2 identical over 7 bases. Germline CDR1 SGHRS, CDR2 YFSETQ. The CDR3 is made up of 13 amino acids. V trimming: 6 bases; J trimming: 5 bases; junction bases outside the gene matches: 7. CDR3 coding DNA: TGCGCCAGCACCTACCTGGGAGGGGAGACCCAGTACTTC. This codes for CASTYLGGETQYF.

The CDR3 sequence: CASRPTDGGAGDTQYF. The DNA of the CDR3 is TGTGCCAGCAGACCCACGGACGGGGGGGCGGGAGATACGCAGTATTTT. This chain joins TRBV28 and TRBJ2-3; 8 bases align to TRBD2. V trimming: 6 bases; J trimming: 5 bases; junction bases outside the gene matches: 13. CDR1 MDHEN and CDR2 SYDVKM come from the germline V gene. The CDR3 covers 16 residues.

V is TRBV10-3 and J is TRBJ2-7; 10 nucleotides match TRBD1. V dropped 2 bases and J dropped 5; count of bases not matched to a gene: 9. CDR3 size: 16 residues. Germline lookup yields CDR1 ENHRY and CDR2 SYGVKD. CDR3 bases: TGTGCCATCAGTGAGCCGAAAGGGACAGGGGTTCACGAGCAGTACTTC. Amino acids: CAISEPKGTGVHEQYF.

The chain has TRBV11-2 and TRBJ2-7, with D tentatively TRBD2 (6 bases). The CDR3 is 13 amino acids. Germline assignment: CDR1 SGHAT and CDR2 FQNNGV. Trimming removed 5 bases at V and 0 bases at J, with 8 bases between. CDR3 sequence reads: CASSGGNSYEQYF. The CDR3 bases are TGTGCCAGCAGCGGAGGGAACTCCTACGAGCAGTACTTC.

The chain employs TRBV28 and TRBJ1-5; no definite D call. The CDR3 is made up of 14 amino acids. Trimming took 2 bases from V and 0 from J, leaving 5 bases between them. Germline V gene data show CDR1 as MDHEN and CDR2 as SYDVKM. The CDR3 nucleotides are TGTGCCAGCAGTTTAGGGAGTAGCAATCAGCCCCAGCATTTT. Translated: CASSLGSSNQPQHF.

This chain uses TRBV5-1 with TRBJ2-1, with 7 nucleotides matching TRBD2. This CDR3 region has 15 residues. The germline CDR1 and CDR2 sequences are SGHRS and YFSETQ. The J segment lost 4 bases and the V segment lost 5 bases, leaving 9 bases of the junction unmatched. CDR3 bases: TGCGCCAGCAGTACGGACCTAGCGGTTTACAATGAGCAGTTCTTC. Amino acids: CASSTDLAVYNEQFF.

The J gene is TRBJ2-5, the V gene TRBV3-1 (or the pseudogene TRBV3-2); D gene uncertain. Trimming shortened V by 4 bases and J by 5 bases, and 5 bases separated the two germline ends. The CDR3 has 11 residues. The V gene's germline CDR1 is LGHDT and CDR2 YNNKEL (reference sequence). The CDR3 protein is CASSRRETQYF. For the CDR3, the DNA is TGTGCCAGCAGCCGCCGGGAGACCCAGTACTTC.

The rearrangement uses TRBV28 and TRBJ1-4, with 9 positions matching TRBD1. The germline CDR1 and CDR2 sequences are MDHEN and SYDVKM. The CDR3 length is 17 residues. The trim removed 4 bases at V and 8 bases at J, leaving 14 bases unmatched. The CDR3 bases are TGTGCCAGCAGTTCCCTGCTACAGGGGGCGTTCGGAGAAAAACTGTTTTTT. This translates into CASSSLLQGAFGEKLFF. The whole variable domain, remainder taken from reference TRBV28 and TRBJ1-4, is DVKVTQSSRYLVKRTGEKVFLECVQDMDHENMFWYRQDPGLGLRLIYFSYDVKMKEKGDIPEGYSVSREKKERFSLILESASTNQTSMYLCASSSLLQGAFGEKLFFGSGTQLSVL.

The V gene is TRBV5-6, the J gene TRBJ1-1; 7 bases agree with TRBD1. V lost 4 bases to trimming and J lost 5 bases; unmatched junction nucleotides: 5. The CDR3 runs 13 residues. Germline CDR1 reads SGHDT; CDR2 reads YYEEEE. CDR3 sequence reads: CASSVQGRTEAFF. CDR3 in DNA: TGTGCCAGCAGCGTACAGGGGAGGACTGAAGCTTTCTTT.

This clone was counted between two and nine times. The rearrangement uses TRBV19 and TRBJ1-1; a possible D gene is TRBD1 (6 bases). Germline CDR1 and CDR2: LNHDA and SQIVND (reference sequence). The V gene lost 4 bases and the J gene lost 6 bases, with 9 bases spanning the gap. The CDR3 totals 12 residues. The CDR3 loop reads CASSKYRAEAFF. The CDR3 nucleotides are TGTGCCAGTAGTAAGTACAGGGCTGAAGCTTTCTTT.

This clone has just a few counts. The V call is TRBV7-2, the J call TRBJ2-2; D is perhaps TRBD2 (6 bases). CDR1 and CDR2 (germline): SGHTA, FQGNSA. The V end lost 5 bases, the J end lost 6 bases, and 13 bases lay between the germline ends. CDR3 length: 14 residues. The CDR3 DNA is TGTGCCAGCAGCCCAACAAGGAGGGCCGGGGAGCTGTTTTTT. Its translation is CASSPTRRAGELFF.

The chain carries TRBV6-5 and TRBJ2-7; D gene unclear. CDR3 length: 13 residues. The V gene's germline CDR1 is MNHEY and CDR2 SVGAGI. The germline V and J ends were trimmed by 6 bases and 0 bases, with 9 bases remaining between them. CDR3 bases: TGTGCCAGCAGCGTGGAGAACTCCTACGAGCAGTACTTC. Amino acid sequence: CASSVENSYEQYF.

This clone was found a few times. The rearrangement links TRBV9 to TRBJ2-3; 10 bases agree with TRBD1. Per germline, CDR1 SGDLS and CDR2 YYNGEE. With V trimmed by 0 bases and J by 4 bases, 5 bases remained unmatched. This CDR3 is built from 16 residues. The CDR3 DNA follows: TGTGCCAGCAGCGTAGCAGGACAGGGGGTTTCAGATACGCAGTATTTT. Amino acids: CASSVAGQGVSDTQYF.

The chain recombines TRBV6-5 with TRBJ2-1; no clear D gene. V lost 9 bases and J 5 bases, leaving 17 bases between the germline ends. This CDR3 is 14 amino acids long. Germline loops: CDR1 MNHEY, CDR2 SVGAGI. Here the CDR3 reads CASTAGSADNEQFF. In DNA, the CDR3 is TGTGCCAGTACTGCTGGTAGTGCCGACAATGAGCAGTTCTTC.

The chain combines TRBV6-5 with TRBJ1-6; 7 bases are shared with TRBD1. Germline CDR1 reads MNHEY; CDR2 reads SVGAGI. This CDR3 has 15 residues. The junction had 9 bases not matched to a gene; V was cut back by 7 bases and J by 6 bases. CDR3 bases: TGTGCCAGCATCATCACAGGGGAGCGTAATTCACCCCTCCACTTT. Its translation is CASIITGERNSPLHF.

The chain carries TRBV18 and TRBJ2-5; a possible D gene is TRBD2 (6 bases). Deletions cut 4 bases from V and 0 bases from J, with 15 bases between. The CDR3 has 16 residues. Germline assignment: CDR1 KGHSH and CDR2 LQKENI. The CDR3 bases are TGTGCCAGCTCACTGGAGGGGTCGGGGTACCAAGAGACCCAGTACTTC. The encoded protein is CASSLEGSGYQETQYF.

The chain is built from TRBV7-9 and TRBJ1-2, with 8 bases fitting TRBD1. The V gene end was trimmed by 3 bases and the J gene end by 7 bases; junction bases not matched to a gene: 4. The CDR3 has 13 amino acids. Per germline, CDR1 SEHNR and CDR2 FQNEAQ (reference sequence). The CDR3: CASSFGQGVGYTF. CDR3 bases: TGTGCCAGCAGCTTTGGACAGGGAGTTGGCTACACCTTC.

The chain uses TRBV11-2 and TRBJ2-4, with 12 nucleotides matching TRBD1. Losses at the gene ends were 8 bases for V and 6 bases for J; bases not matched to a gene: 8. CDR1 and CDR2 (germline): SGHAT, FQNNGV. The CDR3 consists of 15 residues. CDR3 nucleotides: TGTGCCAGCCTCCCGGGACAGGGGGCGGGAAACATTCAGTACTTC. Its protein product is CASLPGQGAGNIQYF.

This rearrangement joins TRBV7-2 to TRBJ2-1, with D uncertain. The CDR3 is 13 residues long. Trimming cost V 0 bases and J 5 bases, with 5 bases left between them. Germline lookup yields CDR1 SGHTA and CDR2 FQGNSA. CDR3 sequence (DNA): TGTGCCAGCAGCTTAGCGCGAGACAATGAGCAGTTCTTC. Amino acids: CASSLARDNEQFF.

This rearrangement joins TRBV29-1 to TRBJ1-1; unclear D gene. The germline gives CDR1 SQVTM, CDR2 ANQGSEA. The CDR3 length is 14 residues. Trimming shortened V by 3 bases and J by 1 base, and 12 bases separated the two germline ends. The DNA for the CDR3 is TGCAGCGTTGAGGGGAGCCAGCGGAACACTGAAGCTTTCTTT. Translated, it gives CSVEGSQRNTEAFF.

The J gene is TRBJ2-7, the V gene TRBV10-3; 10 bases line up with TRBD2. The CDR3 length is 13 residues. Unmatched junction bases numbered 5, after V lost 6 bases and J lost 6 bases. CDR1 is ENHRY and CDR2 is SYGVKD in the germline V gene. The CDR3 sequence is CAIRLAGGAEQYF. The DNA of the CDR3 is TGTGCCATCAGGTTAGCGGGAGGTGCCGAGCAGTACTTC.

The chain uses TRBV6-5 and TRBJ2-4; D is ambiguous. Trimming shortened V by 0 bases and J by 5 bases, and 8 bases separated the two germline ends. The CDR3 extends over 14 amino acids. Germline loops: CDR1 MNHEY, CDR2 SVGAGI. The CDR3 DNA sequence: TGTGCCAGCAGTTACTCACGGGTGCAAAACATTCAGTACTTC. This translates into CASSYSRVQNIQYF.

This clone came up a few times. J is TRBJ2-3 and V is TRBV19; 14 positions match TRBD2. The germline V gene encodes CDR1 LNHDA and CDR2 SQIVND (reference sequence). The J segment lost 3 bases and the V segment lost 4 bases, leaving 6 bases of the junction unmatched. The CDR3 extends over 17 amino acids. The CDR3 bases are TGTGCCAGTAGTAAGACTAGCGGGAGGGCTTTGACAGATACGCAGTATTTT. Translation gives CASSKTSGRALTDTQYF. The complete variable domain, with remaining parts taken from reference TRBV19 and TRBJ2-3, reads DGGITQSPKYLFRKEGQNVTLSCEQNLNHDAMYWYRQDPGQGLRLIYYSQIVNDFQKGDIAEGYSVSREKKESFPLTVTSAQKNPTAFYLCASSKTSGRALTDTQYFGPGTRLTVL.